A single TCR beta chain is shown here with its context. The CDR3 extends over 11 amino acids. V gave up 5 bases and J gave up 1 base, with 5 bases separating them. Germline CDR1 is GTSNPN and CDR2 is SVGIG (reference sequence). TCRdb reanalysed the RT-PCR reads using MiXCR and keeps one entry per CDR3 protein. In the table there are about 680,000 distinct CDR3 sequences, 13% to 15% of which are singletons. The chain couples TRBV30 to TRBJ1-1, with unresolved D. The sequencing sample was made of memory CD4+ T cells from blood. This clonotype was sampled from a female donor in good health, serving as a healthy control. The CDR3 is CAWLKNTEAFF. The CDR3 coding sequence is TGTGCCTGGCTTAAGAACACTGAAGCTTTCTTT.